This TCR beta chain was captured in a study of T cells in Graves' hyperthyroidism and ophthalmopathy. The germline V and J ends were trimmed by 7 bases and 3 bases, with 12 bases remaining between them. The CDR3 covers 12 residues. Germline loops: CDR1 DFQATT, CDR2 SNEGSKA (reference sequence). Absence of ophthalmopathy progression within 18 months defined stable Graves' hyperthyroidism. This clonotype was seen only a few times. No antigen is known for it. Regions amplified from RNA transcripts were the TCR beta CDR3 regions. HTBI primers were the set used in a first-round RT-PCR of the TCR CDR3. TCRdb ran MiXCR on the multiplex PCR reads and lists one entry per CDR3 protein. This sample has around 540,000 distinct CDR3 sequences, with roughly 46% found just once. General study findings and limits: The blood repertoire included most of the expanded thyroid clonotypes above 0.001. The authors' 13 V-J model separated ophthalmopathy from stable hyperthyroidism.

Sequenced input: peripheral blood or thyroid tissue (not recorded which). The chain has TRBV20-1 and TRBJ1-1, with TRBD1 as a possible D gene (5 bases). The receptor was derived from a woman younger than 35 with Graves' hyperthyroidism. The CDR3 loop reads CSGGDGYTEAFF. The CDR3 DNA reads TGCAGTGGCGGGGACGGTTACACTGAAGCTTTCTTT.